This T cell receptor beta chain was recovered during a study of PD-L1 blockade in urothelial cancer. Overall study results and limits: The study found that durable-benefit patients expanded tumor-associated blood clones more at 3 weeks.

Note on this clone: The antigen is undetermined.

The repertoire was sequenced with immunoSEQ multiplex PCR; TCRdb's copy has only in-frame clones and lacks some. The data contain some 41,000 clones, around four fifths of them seen just once; the ten biggest clones take up roughly 16%. Described time point: peripheral blood 6 weeks after treatment start. Germline V gene lookup returns CDR1 SGHDT and CDR2 YYEEEE. The CDR3 totals 15 residues. The V end lost 3 bases, the J end lost 4 bases, and 14 bases lay between the germline ends. V usage is TRBV5-6 and J usage is TRBJ1-3; TRBD1 is a possible D gene (6 bases). The source was PBMCs, collected around atezolizumab (anti-PD-L1) treatment. The receptor was derived from a man aged 60 to 75 with urothelial cancer. The DNA for the CDR3 is TGTGCCAGCAGCTCCTTGACAGGAAGGGGAAACACCATATATTTT. Protein sequence: CASSSLTGRGNTIYF.